This TCR beta chain was captured in a study of robustness of blood B and T cell sequencing (dated by TCRdb to the late 2010s). About the study as a whole: The study aimed to determine how much peripheral blood is needed to reliably characterize an individual's TCRbeta and IgG repertoires. In each of the roughly eleven independently drawn blood samples, both the TCRbeta and the IgG repertoires were quantified. As technical replicates, two replicate TCRbeta cDNA libraries were made from one shared RNA pool taken from a single 10 ml draw.

mRNA, which captures expressed receptors, was used instead of genomic DNA for quantification of TCRbeta repertoires. Leukocytes from the buffy coat were collected into Trizol, and RNA was extracted using the Direct-zol RNA MiniPrep Plus kit with no cell sorting. To separate plasma, buffy coat and red blood cells, EDTA blood tubes were immediately centrifuged at 4 degrees C. From a lookup of the germline V gene, CDR1 and CDR2 are SGHVS and FNYEAQ. Including the terminal cysteine and phenylalanine, the CDR3 comprises 15 residues. Only the CDR3 DNA is retained, 45 bases long and in frame from the first base. The junction shows trimming of 5 bases on V and 2 bases on J, plus 12 bases between the germline ends. Points the paper makes about the study in general: Pooling tubes did not make the overlap of rare TCRbeta clonotypes any better, which implies that much larger blood volumes would be needed to capture those rare clonotypes. Evidence of cross-contamination, likely resulting from batch processing, was observed in one pair of TCRbeta libraries, and the UMI-sequence pairs shared between the two libraries were removed. Because EDTA tubes had to be fractionated immediately, the use of EDTA tubes in multi-site collections was limited. TCRbeta rarefaction curves did not fully plateau, suggesting under-sequencing or many low-abundance clonotypes. When technical replicate libraries were compared, around 94% of the top 10,000 TCRbeta clonotypes in one library also turned up in the other. The 1,000 most abundant TCRbeta clonotypes from the pooled draws were found in every single 10 ml sample. Coverage of the top 10,000 TCRbeta clonotypes approached saturation when 3 or 4 tubes (about 27-40 ml blood) were combined.

Concerning this clonotype: No cognate antigen has been identified for it. Per-nucleotide qualities are absent, and no much larger clonotype sits a single base away.

The library relied on PCR. The sequencer listed for this sample is Illumina MiSeq. cDNA was synthesized with SMARTScribe reverse transcriptase and a 5' template-switch oligo that added a universal priming site. Each cDNA molecule was tagged by a 12-nucleotide random unique molecular identifier (UMI) carried on the template-switch oligo. During reverse transcription, chain-specific reverse primers targeted TCRbeta transcripts. Leftover template-switch adapters were removed by uracil DNA glycosylase treatment, and cDNA was purified using a Qiagen MinElute kit. For the first PCR, KAPA HiFi HotStart ReadyMix was used for 20 to 25 cycles, with amplification split across four 50 ul reactions containing step-out primers. First-round PCR products were gel-purified before further amplification. Illumina Nextera adapters were added in a second 8-cycle PCR, after which libraries were purified and pooled. A 50-nucleotide 5' read captured the UMI barcode for each TCRbeta molecule. The original methods were these. Reads were grouped by UMI into consensus reads using the MIGEC toolkit. Forward and reverse consensus reads were merged with PEAR to produce final reads. Identical UMI-sequence pairs found in more than one library were treated as cross-sample contamination and removed by a custom decontamination script. MIGMAP, a wrapper around IgBLAST, was used to carry out V(D)J assignment and CDR3 extraction. A TCR clonotype was defined as sharing the same V gene, J gene and CDR3 amino acid sequence, and CDR1 and CDR2 were not sequenced. TCRdb ran its own pipeline on the public reads, namely fastp trimming at Q25 and MiXCR clone calling, and kept in-frame beta chains. Rows are unified per CDR3 protein, each entry keeping the most common DNA and genes. These V and J calls are TCRdb output, not the study's own analysis. Here the sample has around 4,200 distinct CDR3 sequences; approximately 50% occur a single time. The ten largest make up less than 30% of the sample.

This clonotype originated in a human donor in good health. This receptor chain uses TRBV7-6 and TRBJ2-2, with the D call perhaps TRBD1 or TRBD2, each one matching 5 bases. Sequencing used peripheral blood. The DNA sequence follows: TGTGCCAGCAGCCCCAGGGCGGGTAACACCGGGGAGCTGTTTTTT. Its protein reads: CASSPRAGNTGELFF.